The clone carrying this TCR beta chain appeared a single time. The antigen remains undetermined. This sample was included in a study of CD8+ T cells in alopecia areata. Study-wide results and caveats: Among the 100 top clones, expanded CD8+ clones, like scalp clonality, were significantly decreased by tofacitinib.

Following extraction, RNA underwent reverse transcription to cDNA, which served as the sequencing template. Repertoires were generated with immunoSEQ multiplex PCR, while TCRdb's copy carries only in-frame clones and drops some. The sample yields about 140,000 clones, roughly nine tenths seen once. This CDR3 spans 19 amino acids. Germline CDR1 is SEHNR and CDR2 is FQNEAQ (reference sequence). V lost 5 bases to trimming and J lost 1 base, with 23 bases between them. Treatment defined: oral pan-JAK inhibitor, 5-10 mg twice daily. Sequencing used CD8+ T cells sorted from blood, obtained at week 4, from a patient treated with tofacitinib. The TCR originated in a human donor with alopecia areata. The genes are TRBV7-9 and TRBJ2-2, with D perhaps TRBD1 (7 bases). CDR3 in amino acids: CASSPGGTVRGQNTGELFF. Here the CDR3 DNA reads TGTGCCAGCAGCCCCGGAGGGACAGTCCGTGGCCAGAACACCGGGGAGCTGTTTTTT.